These T cell receptor beta chains were read from a single sample in a study of neurological immune-mediated disorders. Using its own MiXCR run on the 5' RACE reads, TCRdb lists one record per CDR3 protein. The table has approximately 23,000 distinct CDR3 sequences, 10% seen once. The sample was PBMCs. The source is a woman aged 55-75 years with HTLV-1-associated myelopathy (HAM/TSP). The CDR3 runs from the conserved cysteine through the conserved F or W. D genes are given only for firm matches. Rows may omit the clone size; those that give it use once, few, many or a size class.

clone size	D gene	V gene	J gene	CDR3 DNA	CDR3 protein
-	-	TRBV20-1	TRBJ1-2	TGCAGTGCTAGAGATGCGCCAGGGGATGGCTACACCTTC	CSARDAPGDGYTF
medium-sized	TRBD1	TRBV10-3	TRBJ1-1	TGTGCCATCAGCGGATCCGGGACAGGTATATTGAACACTGAAGCTTTCTTT	CAISGSGTGILNTEAFF
many	-	TRBV7-8	TRBJ1-4	TGTGCCAGCAGTCGTTCCGGGGAGAATGAAAAACTGTTTTTT	CASSRSGENEKLFF
few	-	TRBV7-9	TRBJ2-7	TGTGCCAGCAGCCCCCAGTACGAGCAGTACTTC	CASSPQYEQYF
-	-	TRBV20-1	TRBJ2-2	TGCAGTGCTAGAGATAGGCAGATGAACACCGGTGAGCTGTTTTTT	CSARDRQMNTGELFF
many	TRBD1	TRBV5-1	TRBJ2-3	TGCGCCAGCAGCTACCCGGGACAGGGGACAGATACGCAGTATTTT	CASSYPGQGTDTQYF
many	-	TRBV2	TRBJ1-1	TGTGCCAGCAGCCGACTAGCCGACAGGACCATGAACACTGAAGCTTTCTTT	CASSRLADRTMNTEAFF
many	-	TRBV4-2	TRBJ2-2	TGTGCCAGCAGCCGGGGCGGGGACGGGGAGCTGTTTTTT	CASSRGGDGELFF
-	-	TRBV10-3	TRBJ1-1	TGTGCCATCAGTATCCTGGATAACACAGAAGCTTTCTTT	CAISILDNTEAFF
many	-	TRBV10-3	TRBJ1-4	TGTGCCATCAGGCGGGTTCTAAATGAAAAACTGTTTTTT	CAIRRVLNEKLFF
many	TRBD1	TRBV7-2	TRBJ1-2	TGTGCCAGCAGTGAGAGGACAGGGGGCTCCTCTAACTATGGCTACACCTTC	CASSERTGGSSNYGYTF
many	-	TRBV20-1	TRBJ2-2	TGCAGTGCTAGAGGCGGGCTCGACACCGGGGAGCTGTTTTTT	CSARGGLDTGELFF
many	-	TRBV2	TRBJ2-3	TGTGCCAGCAGTCAGGTGATCGTTAGCACAGATACGCAGTATTTT	CASSQVIVSTDTQYF
many	TRBD2	TRBV6-2/TRBV6-3	TRBJ2-7	TGTGCCAGCAGTTACCTAGCGGGGGACTACGAGCAGTACTTC	CASSYLAGDYEQYF
-	TRBD1	TRBV20-1	TRBJ2-7	TGCAGTGCTAGAGTCCAGGGGGCGCGCAGGGAGCAGTACTTC	CSARVQGARREQYF
many	TRBD1	TRBV3-1	TRBJ1-1	TGTGCCAGCAGCCAAGGTGACAGGGGGGTGATCACTGAAGCTTTCTTT	CASSQGDRGVITEAFF
many	-	TRBV5-1	TRBJ1-6	TGCGCCAGCAGCGACAGTGGAGGCTTTTCTTCACCCCTCCACTTT	CASSDSGGFSSPLHF
many	TRBD2	TRBV7-9	TRBJ2-3	TGTGCCAGCAGCGCCCGACTAGCGGGGTTGGCAGATACGCAGTATTTT	CASSARLAGLADTQYF
-	-	TRBV20-1	TRBJ1-2	TGCAGTGCTAGAGGGGGCTTTGGGGGCGACTATGGCTACACCTTC	CSARGGFGGDYGYTF
-	TRBD2	TRBV20-1	TRBJ2-7	TGCAGTGCTGGCCTCGGGGGGGAGGCCTACGAGCAGTACTTC	CSAGLGGEAYEQYF
many	-	TRBV9	TRBJ2-7	TGTGCCAGCAGCCCCCATGTCCGGGGCTACGAGCAGTACTTC	CASSPHVRGYEQYF
many	TRBD1	TRBV5-1	TRBJ2-7	TGCGCCAGCAGCACGGACAGGGCGGTCGAGCAGTACTTC	CASSTDRAVEQYF
many	TRBD1	TRBV5-1	TRBJ2-3	TGCGCCAGCAGTCGGGGACAGTTGGTTTTTGCTAGCACAGATACGCAGTATTTT	CASSRGQLVFASTDTQYF
many	TRBD1	TRBV5-1	TRBJ1-6	TGCGCCAGCAGCTTGACAGGGGAAAATTCACCCCTCCACTTT	CASSLTGENSPLHF
many	TRBD1	TRBV6-1	TRBJ1-2	TGTGCCAGCACCGGACAGGCCCGTTCATACTATGGCTACACCTTC	CASTGQARSYYGYTF
many	-	TRBV6-6	TRBJ1-4	TGTGCCAGCAGTTACCCTGGGCAGGGAGCAACTAATGAAAAACTGTTTTTT	CASSYPGQGATNEKLFF
many	-	TRBV7-2	TRBJ1-1	TGTGCCAGCAGCGCAAACGGGCCTGGGGACACTGAAGCTTTCTTT	CASSANGPGDTEAFF
many	TRBD1	TRBV20-1	TRBJ2-5	TGCAGTGCTAGACCCCTCCGGGACAGTCAAGAGACCCAGTACTTC	CSARPLRDSQETQYF
many	-	TRBV2	TRBJ2-3	TGTGCCAGCACCCCCGGGGGTACGCAGTATTTT	CASTPGGTQYF
-	TRBD2	TRBV20-1	TRBJ2-7	TGCAGTGCTGGCCTCGGGGGGGCGTTCTCCTACGAGCAGTACTTC	CSAGLGGAFSYEQYF
many	-	TRBV7-3	TRBJ2-5	TGTGCCAGCAGCTTGGGGGGGGGCGGAGAGACCCAGTACTTC	CASSLGGGGETQYF
many	-	TRBV30	TRBJ1-1	TGTGCCTGGAGTGCATACCCTCAGAGCACTGAAGCTTTCTTT	CAWSAYPQSTEAFF
large	TRBD2	TRBV20-1	TRBJ2-3	TGCAGTGCTAGGGGGACTAGCGGAACAGATACGCAGTATTTT	CSARGTSGTDTQYF
many	TRBD1	TRBV29-1	TRBJ1-2	TGCAGCGTTGAAGAGTGGGACAGGGGTCTGTCTAACTATGGCTACACCTTC	CSVEEWDRGLSNYGYTF
many	-	TRBV4-2	TRBJ1-5	TGTGCCAGCAGCCAAGGGGGGGGAACAAGCAATCAGCCCCAGCATTTT	CASSQGGGTSNQPQHF
many	-	TRBV2	TRBJ1-2	TGTGCCAGCAGTGCGGGAAAAAACTATGGCTACACCTTC	CASSAGKNYGYTF
many	-	TRBV5-6	TRBJ1-3	TGTGCCGGATCATCTACCCGGTCTGGAAACACCATATATTTT	CAGSSTRSGNTIYF
many	-	TRBV5-1	TRBJ1-5	TGCGCCAGCAGCCCACGACCACTACAGGGAACGGATCAGCCCCAGCATTTT	CASSPRPLQGTDQPQHF
many	-	TRBV20-1	TRBJ1-6	TGCAGTGCTAGAGCTTACTCGGGGTCGGATTCACCCCTCCACTTT	CSARAYSGSDSPLHF
few	-	TRBV7-2	TRBJ2-7	TGTGCCAGCAGCTTATTTTTGGGCGCTGGGGCGGGGCAGTACTTC	CASSLFLGAGAGQYF
-	-	TRBV5-1	TRBJ1-1	TGCGCCAGTAGTCCAGAACACGGGAAGGACACTGAAGCTTTCTTT	CASSPEHGKDTEAFF